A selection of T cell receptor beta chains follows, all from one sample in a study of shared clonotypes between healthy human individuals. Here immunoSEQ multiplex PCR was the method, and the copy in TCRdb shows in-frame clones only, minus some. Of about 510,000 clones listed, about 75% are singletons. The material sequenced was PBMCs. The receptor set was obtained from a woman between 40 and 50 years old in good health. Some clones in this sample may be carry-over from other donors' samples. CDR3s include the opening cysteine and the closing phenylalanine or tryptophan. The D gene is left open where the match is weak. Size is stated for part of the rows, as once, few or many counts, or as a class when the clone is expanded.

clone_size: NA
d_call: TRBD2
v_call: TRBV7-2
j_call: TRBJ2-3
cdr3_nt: TGTGCCAGCAGCTGGAGCGGGAGAGGCACAGATACGCAGTATTTT
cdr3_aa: CASSWSGRGTDTQYF

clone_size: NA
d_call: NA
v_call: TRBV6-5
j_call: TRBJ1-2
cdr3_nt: TGTGCCAGCAGCAGAGGGGGTGGCTACACCTTC
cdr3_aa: CASSRGGGYTF

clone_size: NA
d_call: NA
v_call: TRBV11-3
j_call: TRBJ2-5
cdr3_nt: TGTGCCAGCAGCTTAGCGGGGGCCGGGGAGACCCAGTACTTC
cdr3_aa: CASSLAGAGETQYF

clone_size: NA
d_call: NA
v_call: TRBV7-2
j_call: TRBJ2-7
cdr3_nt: TGTGCCAGCAGCTTATACTTCTACGAGCAGTACTTC
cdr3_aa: CASSLYFYEQYF

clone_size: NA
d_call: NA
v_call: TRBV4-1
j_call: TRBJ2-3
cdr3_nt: TGCGCCAGCAGCCTTCACTCGCGGGCCAGCACAGATACGCAGTATTTT
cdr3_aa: CASSLHSRASTDTQYF

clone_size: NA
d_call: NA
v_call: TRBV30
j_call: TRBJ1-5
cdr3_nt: TGTGCCTGGAGTTCGCGAAGCAATCAGCCCCAGCATTTT
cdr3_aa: CAWSSRSNQPQHF

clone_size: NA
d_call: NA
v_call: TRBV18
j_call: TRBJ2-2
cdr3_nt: TGTGCCAGCTCATTCGGGGTAAACACCGGGGAGCTGTTTTTT
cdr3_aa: CASSFGVNTGELFF

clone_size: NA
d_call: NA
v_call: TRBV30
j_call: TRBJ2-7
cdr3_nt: TGTGCCTGGAGTGTACCTGCCCTCGAGCAGTACTTC
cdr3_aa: CAWSVPALEQYF

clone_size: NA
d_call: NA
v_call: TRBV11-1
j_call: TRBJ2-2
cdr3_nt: TGTGCCAGCAGCTTAGGCGCTGGCGGCGAGCTGTTTTTT
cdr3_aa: CASSLGAGGELFF

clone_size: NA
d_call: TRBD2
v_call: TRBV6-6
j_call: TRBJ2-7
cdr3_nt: TGTGCCAGCGGACTAGCGGGAGGTAGAGGGCTTGACGAGCAGTACTTC
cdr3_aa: CASGLAGGRGLDEQYF

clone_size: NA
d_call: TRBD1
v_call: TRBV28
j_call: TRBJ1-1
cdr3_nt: TGTGCCAGCAGTTTATATCTACAGGGGTTTGAAGCTTTCTTT
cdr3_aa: CASSLYLQGFEAFF

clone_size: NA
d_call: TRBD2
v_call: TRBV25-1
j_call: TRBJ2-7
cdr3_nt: TGTGCCAGCTCCCACGGGGGGTTCTCCTACGAGCAGTACTTC
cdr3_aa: CASSHGGFSYEQYF

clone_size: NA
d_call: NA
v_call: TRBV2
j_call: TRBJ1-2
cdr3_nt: TGTGCCGACGTTGGGGATTCTAACTATGGCTACACCTTC
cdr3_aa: CADVGDSNYGYTF

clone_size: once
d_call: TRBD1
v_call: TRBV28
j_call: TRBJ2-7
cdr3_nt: TGTGCCAGCAGCCCAGTTAGCGGGTGGGACAGGGGTTACGAGCAGTACTTC
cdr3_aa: CASSPVSGWDRGYEQYF

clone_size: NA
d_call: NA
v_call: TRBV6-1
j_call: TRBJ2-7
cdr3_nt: TGTGCCAGCATGATGGCAGGGCGTTTCGACGAGCAGTACTTC
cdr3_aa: CASMMAGRFDEQYF

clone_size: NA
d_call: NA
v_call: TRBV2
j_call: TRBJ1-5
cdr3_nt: TGTGCCAGCAGTGAAAAGGTTAGCAATCAGCCCCAGCATTTT
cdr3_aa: CASSEKVSNQPQHF

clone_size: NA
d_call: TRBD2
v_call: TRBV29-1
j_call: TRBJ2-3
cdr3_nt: TGCAGCGCCATGGGACTAGGGGATACGCAGTATTTT
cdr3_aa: CSAMGLGDTQYF

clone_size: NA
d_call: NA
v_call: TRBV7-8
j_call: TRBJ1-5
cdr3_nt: TGTGCCAGCAGTCAGGACAGACGTGATCAGCCCCAGCATTTT
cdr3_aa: CASSQDRRDQPQHF

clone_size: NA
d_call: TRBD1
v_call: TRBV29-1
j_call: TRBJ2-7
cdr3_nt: TGCAGCGTCGATGACGGGACAGGGGGTTTACGGTCCTACGAGCAGTACTTC
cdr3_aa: CSVDDGTGGLRSYEQYF

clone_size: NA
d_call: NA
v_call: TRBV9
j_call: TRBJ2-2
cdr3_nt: TGTGCCAGCAGCGTAGCACGGGGCCACCGCGGGGAGCTGTTTTTT
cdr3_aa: CASSVARGHRGELFF

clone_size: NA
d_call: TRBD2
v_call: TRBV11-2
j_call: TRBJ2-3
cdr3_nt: TGTGCCAGCAGCTGGACTAGCGGGAGGGGAATGGATACGCAGTATTTT
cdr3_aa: CASSWTSGRGMDTQYF

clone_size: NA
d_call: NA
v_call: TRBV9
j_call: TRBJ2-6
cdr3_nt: TGTGCCAGCAGCCCTATCTCTGGGGCCAACGTCCTGACTTTC
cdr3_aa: CASSPISGANVLTF

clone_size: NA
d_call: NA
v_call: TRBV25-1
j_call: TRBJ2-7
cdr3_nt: TGTGCCAGCAGTGAGTATAACGAGCAGTACTTC
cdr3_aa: CASSEYNEQYF

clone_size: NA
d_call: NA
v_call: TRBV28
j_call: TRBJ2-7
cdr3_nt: TGTGCCAGCAACCAAGGGCCCTACGAGCAGTACTTC
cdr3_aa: CASNQGPYEQYF

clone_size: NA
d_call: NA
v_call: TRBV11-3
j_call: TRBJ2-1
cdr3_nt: TGTGCCAGCAGCTTAGACAGCAATGAGCAGTTCTTC
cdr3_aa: CASSLDSNEQFF

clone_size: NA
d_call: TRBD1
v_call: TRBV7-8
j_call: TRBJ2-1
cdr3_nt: TGTGCCAGCAGCTTTGACAGGGGGCCCTACAATGAGCAGTTCTTC
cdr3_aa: CASSFDRGPYNEQFF

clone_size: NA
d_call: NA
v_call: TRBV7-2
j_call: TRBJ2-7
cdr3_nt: TGTGCCAGCAGCTTTCTTGACGAGCAGTACTTC
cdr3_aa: CASSFLDEQYF

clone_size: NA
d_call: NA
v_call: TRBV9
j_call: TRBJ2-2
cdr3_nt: TGTGCCAGCAGCGTAAGTGGGGGGCTCGACACCGGGGAGCTGTTTTTT
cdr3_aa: CASSVSGGLDTGELFF